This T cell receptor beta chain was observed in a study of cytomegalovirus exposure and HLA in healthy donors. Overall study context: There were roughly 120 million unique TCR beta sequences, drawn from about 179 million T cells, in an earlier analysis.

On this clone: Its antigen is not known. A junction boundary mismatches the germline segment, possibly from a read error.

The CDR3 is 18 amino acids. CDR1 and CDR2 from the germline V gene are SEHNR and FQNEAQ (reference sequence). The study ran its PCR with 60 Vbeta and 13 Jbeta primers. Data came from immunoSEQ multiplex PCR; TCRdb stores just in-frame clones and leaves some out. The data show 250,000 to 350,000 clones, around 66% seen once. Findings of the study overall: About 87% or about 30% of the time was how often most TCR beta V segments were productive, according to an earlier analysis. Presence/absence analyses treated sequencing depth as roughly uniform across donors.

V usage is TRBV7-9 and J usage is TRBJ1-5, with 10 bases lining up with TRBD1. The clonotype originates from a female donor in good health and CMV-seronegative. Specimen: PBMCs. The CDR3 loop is CSSSLGAGTGAIFQPQHF. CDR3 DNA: TGTTCCAGCAGCTTAGGGGCCGGGACAGGGGCTATCTTTCAGCCCCAGCATTTT.